Below, 2 T cell receptor beta chains from the same sample are listed, as sequenced in a study of blood T cell repertoires in COVID-19. Clones were read by immunoSEQ multiplex PCR, and TCRdb kept only the in-frame ones, dropping some. The data hold about 270,000 clones, with approximately 86% observed a single time. The specimen sequenced was peripheral blood. Every receptor here comes from a woman between 50 and 59 years old with active or convalescent COVID-19.

The J gene is TRBJ1-2, the V gene TRBV11-2, with TRBD1 matching over 8 bases. V gave up 3 bases and J gave up 0 bases; unmatched junction bases: 3. The CDR3 sequence is 15 residues long. From germline, CDR1 is SGHAT and CDR2 FQNNGV. CDR3 nucleotides: TGTGCCAGCAGCTTGGACAGGGTCTCTAACTATGGCTACACCTTC. Protein sequence: CASSLDRVSNYGYTF.

This clone has a single count. J is TRBJ1-2 and V is TRBV7-8, with 9 positions matching TRBD1. This CDR3 contains 14 residues. Germline loops: CDR1 SGHVS, CDR2 FQNEAQ. The V and J ends lost 6 bases and 4 bases, in that order; junction bases with no gene match: 6. CDR3 DNA: TGTGCCAGCAGATCGGACAGGGGCTCCTATGGCTACACCTTC. As protein: CASRSDRGSYGYTF.